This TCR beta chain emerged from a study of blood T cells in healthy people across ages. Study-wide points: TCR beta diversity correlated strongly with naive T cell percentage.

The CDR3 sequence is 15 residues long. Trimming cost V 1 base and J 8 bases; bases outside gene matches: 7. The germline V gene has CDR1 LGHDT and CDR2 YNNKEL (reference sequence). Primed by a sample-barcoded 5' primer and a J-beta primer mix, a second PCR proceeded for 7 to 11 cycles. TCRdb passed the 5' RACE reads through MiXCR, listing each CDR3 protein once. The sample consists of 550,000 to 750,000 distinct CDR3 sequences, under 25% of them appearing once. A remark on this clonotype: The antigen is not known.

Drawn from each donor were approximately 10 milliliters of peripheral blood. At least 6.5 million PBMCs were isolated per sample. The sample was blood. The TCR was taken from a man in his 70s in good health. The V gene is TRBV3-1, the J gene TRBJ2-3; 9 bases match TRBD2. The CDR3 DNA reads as TGTGCCAGCAGCCAAGGGCTAGCGGGACTAGGTACGCAGTATTTT. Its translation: CASSQGLAGLGTQYF.